This T cell receptor (beta chain) originates from a study of blood T cells in healthy people across ages. The CDR3 is 12 residues long. Germline CDR1 is MNHEY and CDR2 is SMNVEV (reference sequence). The ends lost 6 bases at V and 10 bases at J; junction bases unmatched: 6. This clonotype was recorded at least ten times. Its target is not known. The study, taken as a whole, reports: Possibly, changes in expanded clonotypes were confounded because donor CMV status was unknown.

The second PCR ran about 6 to 11 cycles with a sample-barcoded 5' primer and J-beta primers. Every single cDNA molecule received a tag from a template-switch adaptor with 12 random nucleotides. TCRdb fed the 5' RACE reads into MiXCR, producing one record per CDR3 protein. The table lists hundreds of thousands of distinct CDR3 sequences, roughly half of them singletons. The sequence was collected from a woman aged 80 or older in good health. The sample comprised blood. This chain links TRBV27 with TRBJ2-3; 8 nucleotides line up with TRBD2. This CDR3 reads CASSPPGGAQYF. DNA for the CDR3: TGTGCCAGCAGCCCGCCGGGAGGGGCGCAGTATTTT.